Here is one T cell receptor (beta chain) with its context. Its specificity is not known. The data originate from a study of cytomegalovirus exposure and HLA in healthy donors. General observations from the study: Several of the most significant clusters were apparently associated with common viral pathogens in a later analysis.

PCR was performed using 60 Vbeta and 13 Jbeta primers. Sequencing was performed with immunoSEQ multiplex PCR; in TCRdb, only in-frame clones are kept and a portion is missing. Of over 130,000 clones listed, around 78% are singletons. The V gene's germline CDR1 is SNHLY and CDR2 FYNNEI. The CDR3 contains 13 residues. The trim removed 6 bases at V and 10 bases at J, leaving 6 bases unmatched. The clonotype was recovered from a woman in her 40s in good health and CMV-seropositive. Material: PBMCs. The chain links TRBV2 to TRBJ1-6; 7 bases line up with TRBD1. The CDR3, as DNA: TGTGCCAGCAGGGGACAGAAGCAATCACCCCTCCACTTT. Its protein product is CASRGQKQSPLHF.